In this sample, the clone carrying this TCR beta chain turned up once. The antigen remains undetermined. The length of the CDR3 is 12 residues. Between the trimmed V and J ends, which lost 6 bases and 8 bases, there was a span of 16 bases. Per germline, CDR1 DFQATT and CDR2 SNEGSKA (reference sequence). The data are from a study of CD8+CD57+ T cells in acquired aplastic anemia. Turning to the study itself: CD4+ and CD8+ cells, once sorted, gave DNA averaging approximately 3 ug. Among healthy donors, CD4+ cells averaged roughly 9.8 million reads.

Profiles of TCR beta VDJ and CDR3 were generated from a genomic DNA template. TCRdb called the reads again in MiXCR, with one record for every CDR3 protein. The sample includes around 150,000 distinct CDR3 sequences, roughly 47% of them seen just once. Whole-study results and caveats: Patients and healthy controls showed no significant CD8+ Simpson's diversity difference. Comparison of patients with controls identified nearly 30 shared CD8+ CDR3 sequences.

The chain carries TRBV20-1 and TRBJ1-2; D gene unclear. The receptor comes from a human donor in good health. The sequenced sample consisted of sorted CD4+, CD8+, or CD8+CD57+ T cells (not recorded which) from PBMCs. The CDR3 region has the DNA TGCAGTGCCACCCCTCAGGCAGGAGGCTACACCTTC. It encodes CSATPQAGGYTF.